This T cell receptor (beta chain) was identified during a study of T cell clusters in autoimmune cytopenias. CDR3 size: 15 residues. By frequency, this clonotype registers medium-sized (0.01 to 0.1%). Multiplex touch-down PCR amplified TRB using TRB-A and TRB-B pools in one tube. Reanalyzing the multiplex PCR reads, TCRdb keeps one entry per CDR3 protein, without DNA. This listing includes 2,500 to 4,000 distinct CDR3 sequences. Each sample's input was 250 ng genomic DNA, 38,000 or so genome equivalents. Material for sequencing was peripheral blood. The chain carries TRBV12-3 or TRBV12-4 and TRBJ2-3; TCRdb's D call, TRBD1, is unchecked because there is no DNA. This sequence originates from a human donor with an autoimmune cytopenia or autoimmune hepatitis (not recorded which). The CDR3 sequence is CASSLPGTPAGGQYF.